The 24 T cell receptor beta chains given below trace back to one sample, sequenced in a study of cytomegalovirus exposure and HLA in healthy donors. Profiling relied on immunoSEQ multiplex PCR, and the TCRdb table lists in-frame clones only, not all of them. The data show 150,000 to 200,000 clones, approximately 89% seen once. The sequencing input was PBMCs. The receptors originated from a woman younger than 35 in good health and CMV-seropositive.

This chain joins TRBV5-1 and TRBJ2-3, with 7 positions matching TRBD2. Looked up from germline, CDR1 is SGHRS and CDR2 is YFSETQ. The length of the CDR3 is 14 residues. The ends lost 5 bases at V and 0 bases at J; junction bases unmatched: 3. The CDR3 DNA follows: TGCGCCAGCAGGCTAGCGGAGAGCACAGATACGCAGTATTTT. Translating gives CASRLAESTDTQYF.

The chain uses TRBV6-6 and TRBJ1-1, with D possibly matching TRBD1 (5 bases). The CDR3 contains 14 residues. The V gene's germline CDR1 is MNHNY and CDR2 SVGAGI (reference sequence). V gave up 6 bases and J gave up 0 bases, with 11 bases separating them. This CDR3 is CASSLRQMNTEAFF. The CDR3 DNA reads as TGTGCCAGCAGCCTTAGACAGATGAACACTGAAGCTTTCTTT.

The chain recombines TRBV7-9 with TRBJ1-2, with D perhaps matching TRBD1 (5 bases). CDR3 length equals 13 residues. The germline V gene encodes CDR1 SEHNR and CDR2 FQNEAQ (reference sequence). V was trimmed by 5 bases and J by 6 bases, leaving 13 bases between them. CDR3 bases: TGTGCCAGCAGCCCAAGACAGAATGATGGCTACACCTTC. Its translation is CASSPRQNDGYTF.

V is TRBV6-5 and J is TRBJ1-1, with D possibly TRBD1 on 5 matching bases. The CDR3 contains 14 residues. Germline CDR1 reads MNHEY; CDR2 reads SVGAGI. With 6 bases removed from V and 5 bases from J, the gap between germline ends came to 16 bases. This CDR3 is CASRDKTRATEAFF. Written as DNA, the CDR3 is TGTGCCAGCAGGGACAAAACAAGGGCAACTGAAGCTTTCTTT.

The V gene is TRBV5-1, the J gene TRBJ2-5; 7 positions match TRBD2. The germline CDR1 and CDR2 sequences are SGHRS and YFSETQ. With V trimmed by 7 bases and J by 0 bases, 15 bases remained unmatched. The CDR3 contains 17 residues. The CDR3 bases are TGCGCCAGCTTTCGATTTTCCGGCGGGACTAACCAAGAGACCCAGTACTTC. Translated, it gives CASFRFSGGTNQETQYF.

The chain carries TRBV19 and TRBJ1-4, with TRBD1 as a possible D gene (5 bases). Trimming cost V 7 bases and J 8 bases, with 14 bases left between them. Germline V gene data show CDR1 as LNHDA and CDR2 as SQIVND (reference sequence). The CDR3 is 13 amino acids. CDR3 nucleotide sequence: TGTGCCAGTACCAGGGATCACTACGAAAAACTGTTTTTT. Translating gives CASTRDHYEKLFF.

The chain carries TRBV27 and TRBJ1-4; D is possibly TRBD1 (5 bases). The CDR3 has 14 residues. Germline V gene lookup returns CDR1 MNHEY and CDR2 SMNVEV (reference sequence). V gave up 2 bases and J gave up 6 bases, with 10 bases separating them. For the CDR3, the DNA is TGTGCCAGCAGTTTAAGGCAGGGCGATGAAAAACTGTTTTTT. This sequence encodes CASSLRQGDEKLFF. The complete variable domain, with remaining parts taken from reference TRBV27 and TRBJ1-4, reads EAQVTQNPRYLITVTGKKLTVTCSQNMNHEYMSWYRQDPGLGLRQIYYSMNVEVTDKGDVPEGYKVSRKEKRNFPLILESPSPNQTSLYFCASSLRQGDEKLFFGSGTQLSVL.

Regarding this clone: The junction departs from the called germline gene at one end, perhaps through a read error. This rearrangement joins TRBV6-5 to TRBJ2-1; 9 bases match TRBD2. The CDR3 is 14 amino acids. Germline assignment: CDR1 MNHEY and CDR2 SVGAGI. The CDR3 sequence is CAGSYAGGYNEQFF. The CDR3 DNA sequence: TGTGCCGGCAGTTACGCGGGAGGGTACAATGAGCAGTTCTTC.

This clone was found once. This rearrangement joins TRBV10-3 to TRBJ1-1, with D tentatively TRBD1 (6 bases). From germline, CDR1 is ENHRY and CDR2 SYGVKD. This CDR3 is 15 amino acids long. Trimming took off 3 bases at V and 0 bases at J, with 11 bases between the two ends. Here the CDR3 DNA reads TGTGCCATCAGTGACCCAGGGGAGATGAACACTGAAGCTTTCTTT. Residues: CAISDPGEMNTEAFF.

The chain links TRBV30 to TRBJ2-2; 11 bases align to TRBD2. The CDR3 is 15 residues long. The V gene end was trimmed by 3 bases and the J gene end by 9 bases; junction bases not matched to a gene: 9. The germline CDR1 and CDR2 sequences are GTSNPN and SVGIG (reference sequence). The CDR3 DNA reads TGTGCCTGGAGAGGACTAGCGGGTAAACCCCGGGAGCTGTTTTTT. It codes for CAWRGLAGKPRELFF. The complete variable domain, with remaining parts taken from reference TRBV30 and TRBJ2-2, reads SQTIHQWPATLVQPVGSPLSLECTVEGTSNPNLYWYRQAAGRGLQLLFYSVGIGQISSEVPQNLSASRPQDRQFILSSKKLLLSDSGFYLCAWRGLAGKPRELFFGEGSRLTVL.

This clone was found once. This chain joins TRBV9 and TRBJ2-1, with 7 bases matching TRBD2. Trimming took 5 bases from V and 2 from J; bases not matched to a gene: 10. Germline V gene lookup returns CDR1 SGDLS and CDR2 YYNGEE. This CDR3 has 16 amino acids. CDR3 residues: CASSSGPTGTYNEQFF. The CDR3 nucleotides read TGTGCCAGCAGTAGCGGGCCGACCGGAACCTACAATGAGCAGTTCTTC.

CDR3 sequence reads: CASRGRQGQETQYF. The CDR3, as DNA: TGTGCCAGCAGGGGTAGGCAGGGACAAGAGACCCAGTACTTC. V and J are TRBV6-1 and TRBJ2-5; the D gene is possibly TRBD1 (5 bases). This CDR3 contains 14 residues. Trimming took 6 bases from V and 2 from J, leaving 13 bases between them. Germline CDR1 reads MNHNS; CDR2 reads SASEGT.

The rearrangement links TRBV19 to TRBJ2-7; D may be TRBD2 (6 bases). Trimming shortened V by 4 bases and J by 2 bases, and 12 bases separated the two germline ends. The CDR3 is made up of 14 amino acids. Germline V gene sequence: CDR1 LNHDA, CDR2 SQIVND (reference sequence). The CDR3 nucleotides read TGTGCCAGTAGTACCCTGGGCGGGACCTACGAGCAGTACTTC. This codes for CASSTLGGTYEQYF.

This rearrangement joins TRBV12-5 to TRBJ2-3; D is uncertain. In germline, CDR1 is LGHNT, CDR2 FRNRAP. This CDR3 has 15 amino acids. Trimming removed 6 bases at V and 2 bases at J, with 15 bases between. The CDR3 reads CASGFYGANTDTQYF. CDR3 coding DNA: TGTGCTAGTGGCTTCTACGGAGCGAACACAGATACGCAGTATTTT.

In nucleotides, the CDR3 is TGTGCCAGCAGCGGGGGGAGTGGGAGACATGAGCAGTTCTTC. Its protein product is CASSGGSGRHEQFF. This sequence joins TRBV28 and TRBJ2-1, with TRBD2 identical over 7 bases. The germline CDR1 and CDR2 sequences are MDHEN and SYDVKM. This CDR3 spans 14 amino acids. V lost 6 bases, J lost 8 bases, and 10 bases stayed unmatched.

As DNA, the CDR3 is TGCGCCAGCAGCCGGGAGCATAACCAGTTAGCCGGGGAGCTGTTTTTT. This gives the protein CASSREHNQLAGELFF. This chain links TRBV5-1 with TRBJ2-2; perhaps TRBD2 as D (6 bases). V was clipped by 4 bases and J by 6 bases, with 19 bases between them. Germline CDR1 SGHRS, CDR2 YFSETQ. The CDR3 runs to 16 residues.

This chain joins TRBV9 and TRBJ2-1; the match to TRBD2 covers 14 bases. Germline CDR1 and CDR2: SGDLS and YYNGEE. V was pared by 1 base and J by 4 bases, with 10 bases of the junction left unmatched. The CDR3 sequence is 19 residues long. CDR3 region: CASSVRGTSGSPLYNEQFF. The CDR3 nucleotides are TGTGCCAGCAGCGTAAGAGGGACTAGCGGGAGCCCTTTGTACAATGAGCAGTTCTTC.

This clone was counted ten times or more. The chain is built from TRBV6-4 and TRBJ2-3; 9 nucleotides line up with TRBD2. Germline V gives CDR1 MRHNA, CDR2 SNTAGT. Trimming removed 5 bases from V and 5 bases from J; junction bases left unmatched: 5. This CDR3 comprises 14 residues. DNA of the CDR3: TGTGCCAGCAGTCGGACTAGCGAGGTAGATACGCAGTATTTT. As protein: CASSRTSEVDTQYF.

The chain has TRBV28 and TRBJ1-2, with TRBD1 identical over 7 bases. The germline V gene has CDR1 MDHEN and CDR2 SYDVKM. J lost 8 bases, V lost 3 bases, and 12 bases had no gene match. The CDR3 is 15 residues long. CDR3 residues: CASSLRGGGGRGYTF. As DNA, the CDR3 is TGTGCCAGCAGTTTGAGAGGTGGAGGGGGCAGAGGCTACACCTTC.

The CDR3 sequence: CASTKGEGNTIYF. Written as DNA, the CDR3 is TGTGCCAGCACAAAGGGGGAAGGAAACACCATATATTTT. The gene calls are TRBV6-5 and TRBJ1-3, with D possibly matching TRBD1 (6 bases). CDR1 and CDR2 from the germline V gene are MNHEY and SVGAGI. V was cut by 7 bases and J by 4 bases, with 11 bases left in between. This CDR3 comprises 13 residues.

This clone was seen a single time. This chain links TRBV14 with TRBJ2-3; the D gene is possibly TRBD2 (5 bases). Trimming pared 3 bases from V and 13 bases from J, leaving 14 bases between. The length of the CDR3 is 12 residues. Germline values: CDR1 SGHDN, CDR2 FVKESK. The CDR3 loop is CASSHEGRRKYF. The CDR3 region has the DNA TGTGCCAGCAGCCACGAGGGCAGGAGGAAGTATTTT.

The chain is built from TRBV11-1 and TRBJ2-1; 9 positions agree with TRBD1. The V segment lost 6 bases and the J segment 8 bases; nucleotides outside the gene matches: 11. Per germline, CDR1 SGHAT and CDR2 FQDESV (reference sequence). CDR3 size: 15 residues. The CDR3 DNA sequence: TGTGCCAGCAGTCTCCGGGACAGGGCACTCGATGAGCAGTTCTTC. This codes for CASSLRDRALDEQFF.

As for this clone: Other DNA sequences from this sample encode an identical CDR3 as well. The chain joins TRBV5-1 to TRBJ2-3, with no clear D. Germline CDR1 SGHRS, CDR2 YFSETQ. Trimming stripped 0 bases from V and 4 bases from J, with 3 bases between. The CDR3 totals 12 residues. DNA of the CDR3: TGCGCCAGCAGCTTGGGCGCAGATACGCAGTATTTT. This encodes CASSLGADTQYF. Supplemented by reference TRBV5-1 and TRBJ2-3, the full variable domain reads KAGVTQTPRYLIKTRGQQVTLSCSPISGHRSVSWYQQTPGQGLQFLFEYFSETQRNKGNFPGRFSGRQFSNSRSEMNVSTLELGDSALYLCASSLGADTQYFGPGTRLTVL.

The rearrangement joins TRBV4-2 to TRBJ1-2; D is ambiguous. The CDR3 runs 15 residues. The V gene's germline CDR1 is LGHNA and CDR2 YNFKEQ. The V end lost 4 bases, the J end lost 3 bases, and 15 bases lay between the germline ends. The CDR3 reads CASSRGGEDDYGYTF. The CDR3, as DNA: TGTGCCAGCAGCCGAGGAGGAGAGGACGACTATGGCTACACCTTC.